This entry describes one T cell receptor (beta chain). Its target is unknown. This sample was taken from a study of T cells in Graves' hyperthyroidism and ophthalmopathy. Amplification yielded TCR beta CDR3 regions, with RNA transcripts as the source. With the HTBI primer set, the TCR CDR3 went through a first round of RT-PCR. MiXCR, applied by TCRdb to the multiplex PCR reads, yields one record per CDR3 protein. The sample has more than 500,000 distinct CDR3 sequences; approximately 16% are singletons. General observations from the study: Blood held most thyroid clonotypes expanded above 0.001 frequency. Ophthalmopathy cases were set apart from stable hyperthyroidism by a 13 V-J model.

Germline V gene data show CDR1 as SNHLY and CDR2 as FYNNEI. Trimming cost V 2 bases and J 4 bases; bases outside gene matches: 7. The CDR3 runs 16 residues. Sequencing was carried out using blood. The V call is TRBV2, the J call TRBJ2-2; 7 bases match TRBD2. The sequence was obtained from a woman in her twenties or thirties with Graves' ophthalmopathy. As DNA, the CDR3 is TGTGCCAGCAGTGAAACTAGCGCGGCGAGCACCGGGGAGCTGTTTTTT. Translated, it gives CASSETSAASTGELFF.